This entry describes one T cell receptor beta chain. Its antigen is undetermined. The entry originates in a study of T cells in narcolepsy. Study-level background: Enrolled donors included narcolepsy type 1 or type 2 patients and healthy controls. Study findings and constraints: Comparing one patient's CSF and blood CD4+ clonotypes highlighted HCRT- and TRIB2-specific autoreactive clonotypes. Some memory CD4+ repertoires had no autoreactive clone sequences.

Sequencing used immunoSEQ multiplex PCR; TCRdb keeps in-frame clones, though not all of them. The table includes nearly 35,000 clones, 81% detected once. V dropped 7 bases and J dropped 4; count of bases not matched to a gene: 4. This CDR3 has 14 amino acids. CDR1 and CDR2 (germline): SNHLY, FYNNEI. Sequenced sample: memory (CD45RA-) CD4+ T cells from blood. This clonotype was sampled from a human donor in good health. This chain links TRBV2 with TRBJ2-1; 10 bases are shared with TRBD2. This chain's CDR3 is CASNQRGGYNEQFF. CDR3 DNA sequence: TGTGCCAGCAATCAGCGGGGGGGGTACAATGAGCAGTTCTTC.